This T cell receptor (beta chain) was captured in a study of cytomegalovirus exposure and HLA in healthy donors (dated by TCRdb to 2016 to 2017). Notes on the research overall: According to an earlier analysis of around 600 of the donors, about 179 million T cells yielded 95 million to 140 million unique TCR beta sequences and 276 Gb of sequence data. The aim of the study was to test whether cataloging public T cell receptors could identify signatures of past pathogen exposure. A later genetic analysis used genome-wide SNP genotypes for about 60% of the roughly 700 donors, treating that subset as a discovery cohort. Donor age, sex, ethnicity and CMV serostatus were compiled alongside the repertoire data. High-throughput TCR immunosequencing, statistical association of individual TCRs with disease status, and machine learning were combined to predict cytomegalovirus infection status. An early release that covered more than 550 HLA-typed donors contained about 300 gigabases of sequencing data and tens of millions of unique TCR sequences. The number of donors typed differed by locus, with about 629-630 for A, B, C, DRB1 and DQB1, roughly 520 for DQA1, approximately 580 for DPA1, and roughly 450 for DPB1. Rather than using new phenotypic data, the later analysis identified candidate immune exposures from TCR beta sequences and from how often those sequences occurred across donors. Of the approximately 400 genotyped donors, about 80% fell in the genetic ancestry cluster associated with self-reported Caucasian donors. Because of strong linkage in the cohort, a handful of DR-DQ haplotypes were treated as single units for association and clustering. Among around 400 genotyped donors of the cohort, an average of about 240,000 unique TCR beta nucleotide sequences were sequenced per donor, roughly a sixth of them non-productive. The study used immunosequencing to profile the T cell repertoires of several hundred subjects and linked those repertoires to cytomegalovirus serostatus. All discovery cohort repertoires had been generated on a single sequencing platform. In a later analysis, previously published TCR beta repertoires from fewer than 750 donors were re-analyzed and high-resolution HLA genotyping was added so that TCR occurrence patterns could be studied. Both class I and class II loci were covered by HLA typing, at four-digit resolution. In addition to the first cohort of several hundred subjects, a separate validation cohort of 120 different subjects was used. To decide whether each TCR beta V gene segment behaved as functional or pseudogenic, an earlier analysis of some 580 of the donors relied on high-throughput TCR beta sequencing.

In total, approximately 700 healthy bone marrow donors made up the cohort. At the time of sampling, all cohort members were nominally healthy, though unrecorded immune exposures were likely present. The donor was CMV seronegative and was included in the group of several hundred seronegative cohort members. Every donor gave a peripheral blood sample, and the peripheral blood mononuclear cells from that sample were used for TCR beta sequencing. Genomic DNA was extracted from the blood cell samples with the Qiagen DNeasy Blood Extraction Kit. Counted from cysteine to phenylalanine, this CDR3 has 15 amino acids. Here the CDR3 DNA is all that survives: 45 bases in frame from base 1. Trimming removed 3 bases from V and 6 bases from J; the gene matches leave 7 bases unexplained. CDR1 and CDR2 are read off the germline V gene as SGHDT and YYEEEE. The library relied on the immunoSEQ multiplex PCR assay. For the multiplex PCR, a mixture combining 60 forward primers for TCR Vbeta segments and 13 reverse primers for TCR Jbeta segments was used. The CDR3 region of rearranged TCR beta genes was amplified from genomic DNA with a multiplex PCR assay. The Illumina HiSeq System was used to sequence the amplified TCR beta libraries as 87-base-pair reads. The published analysis was carried out like this. A later analysis tallied 75 million to 95 million unique TCR beta chains across the 666 repertoires, and around 12 million of those chains were shared by two or more donors. A nearest-neighbor algorithm error-corrected the raw reads and collapsed the reads into unique sequences, merging closely related sequences to remove PCR and sequencing errors. To assign V, D and J gene segments, CDR3 sequences were aligned to IMGT reference sequences. For a sequence to be retained, at least a six-nucleotide match to both a V gene segment and a J gene segment was required. A rearrangement was called productive if the CDR3 had no stop codons and remained in frame with V and J, and every other rearrangement was called non-productive. CDR3 was defined according to IMGT convention as the region running from the second conserved V-encoded cysteine to the conserved J-encoded phenylalanine. The earlier analysis of some 540 of the donors excluded any sequence lacking an unambiguous match to a single V gene segment. In an earlier analysis of 587 of the donors, V segments were called functional above 56.7% productive rearrangements and were called segregating when the between-donor standard deviation exceeded 5%. A statistical classification framework was built for diagnosing cytomegalovirus status from the catalog of TCR beta chain sequences. A later analysis assigned V and J genes by comparing TCR nucleotide sequences with IMGT/GENE-DB human TR gene sequences. The TCRdist pipeline was used in a later analysis to assign CDR3 sequences and most-parsimonious VDJ recombination scenarios. In a later analysis, each TCR beta chain was defined by its CDR3 amino acid sequence together with its V-gene family, and reads without a unique V-gene family were excluded. In a later analysis, fewer than 600 highly shared, low-generation-probability nucleotide sequences were removed to address suspected cross-contamination and a sequencing artifact. In a later analysis, a clonal expansion index for each public chain was calculated from normalized within-repertoire ranks of inferred template counts. A later analysis computed generation probabilities with a VDJ recombination model fitted to out-of-frame rearrangements, and checked the results against IGoR. Hypergeometric tests were used in a later analysis to score TCR-TCR, TCR-HLA and TCR-CMV co-occurrence, with a repertoire-size bias correction applied to the TCR pairs. False discovery rates were estimated in a later analysis by permuting HLA or CMV assignments 20 times. In a later analysis, co-occurring TCRs were grouped using DBSCAN, and TCRdist sequence similarity was added for clustering within HLA-allele-positive subsets. Repertoires with fewer than 30,000 or more than 120,000 public chains, plus five repertoires with anomalous nucleotide sharing, were excluded from co-occurrence clustering. TCRdb obtained this table from immuneACCESS and retained in-frame rearrangements with V and J assigned. These tables miss some clones; where compared with another copy, unresolved V genes account for less than half of the shortfall, and the remainder is unexplained. The V and J calls and clone size are taken from that table; D and trimming were inferred from the DNA. In this sample the table shows 250,000 to 350,000 clones, about four fifths of which occur a single time. The ten largest make up less than 0.4% of the sample.

The paper as a whole reports these results and caveats: A later analysis found that TCR association rates varied across HLA loci, with DRB1 alleles showing the most associated TCRs and HLA-C alleles the fewest. Linkage disequilibrium might explain the correlated functional status among segregating V segments, but an unknown experimental factor could not be ruled out. In vitro tests confirmed that three of the cytomegalovirus-associated TCR beta chains recognize cytomegalovirus antigens. In a later analysis, several top co-occurrence clusters were reported to appear linked to parvovirus B19, influenza, CMV and Epstein-Barr virus. A further reported finding was that TCR beta sequences accurately predicted the HLA-A and HLA-B alleles for most subjects in the first cohort. A cluster of highly shared sequence variants was judged likely to represent a technical artifact of the sequencing pipeline. Presence/absence analyses assumed roughly uniform sequencing depth across donors, an assumption that may not hold. According to the authors, the approach could potentially be generalized to other disease states and immunological phenotypes. A later analysis found that HLA-associated TCR beta chains were more clonally expanded and had lower generation probabilities than equally common non-associated chains. Most TCR sequences were observed very rarely across donors, whereas some public TCRs were present in many individuals. V-gene and J-gene trimming of TCR beta chains was associated with a missense DCLRE1C variant in a later genetic analysis, and the association was replicated in an independent cohort. Because HLA typing was missing for some donors at each locus, association tests included only the typed subset. Most CMV-associated TCR beta chains appeared to be HLA-restricted in a later analysis, and the HLA associations seemed to be driven largely by CMV exposure. A later analysis associated roughly 17,000 TCR beta sequences with specific HLA alleles at a false discovery rate of 0.05. The earlier analysis of 587 of the donors excluded some 15 rarely observed V segments, including chromosome 9 orphons, because counts were too low. An earlier analysis of approximately 590 of the donors showed that most TCR beta V segments appeared in productive rearrangements either about 90% or about 30% of the time, which broadly matched IMGT annotations. Assigning TCR associations to individual alleles was difficult when HLA alleles, especially DR and DQ, strongly co-occurred. Some IMGT-functional V segments, including TRBV6-2 and TRBV6-3, could not be distinguished by the 87-base-pair reads and were therefore excluded. According to a later genetic analysis, donors in an Asian-associated ancestry cluster had fewer N-insertions in productive TCRs than the approximately 610-donor mean. For the cohort, immune exposure information was limited to CMV serostatus. In the study, around 160 TCR beta chains were listed as associated with cytomegalovirus. The cohort was sequenced for TCR beta chains only, and without alpha or paired-chain data the features that could be detected were limited. The classifier was reported to diagnose cytomegalovirus status with high specificity and sensitivity in both the original cohort and the validation cohort.

This clone was detected a few times. Its binding antigen is unknown. Within one base of it there is no much larger clone, and no base qualities were kept. Sequenced input: PBMCs. The chain is made from TRBV5-6 and TRBJ1-4, with 8 junctional bases fitting TRBD1. The sequence came from a girl aged 2 to 9 in good health and CMV-seronegative. The bases read TGTGCCAGCAGCTCGGACAGGGATTTTTATGAAAAACTGTTTTTT. It codes for CASSSDRDFYEKLFF. The full variable domain, completed from the reference TRBV5-6 and TRBJ1-4 proteins outside the CDR3, reads DAGVTQSPTHLIKTRGQQVTLRCSPKSGHDTVSWYQQALGQGPQFIFQYYEEEERQRGNFPDRFSGHQFPNYSSELNVNALLLGDSALYLCASSSDRDFYEKLFFGSGTQLSVL.